This TCR beta chain was identified in a study of blood T cell repertoires in COVID-19. Trimming removed 6 bases from V and 7 bases from J, with 18 bases in between. CDR1 and CDR2 (germline): MNHEY, SVGEGT. CDR3 size: 15 residues. Produced via immunoSEQ multiplex PCR; TCRdb's table is partial and in-frame only. The sample carries fewer than 200,000 clones, approximately 79% recorded once. This clone was counted many times. This sequence originates from a woman over 75 with acute or convalescent COVID-19. What was sequenced was peripheral blood. V is TRBV6-2 or TRBV6-3 and J is TRBJ2-2, with D maybe TRBD2 (6 bases). DNA for the CDR3: TGTGCCAGCAGCCCTTTGCGGGGTGGAAGCGGGGAGCTGTTTTTT. Amino acids: CASSPLRGGSGELFF.